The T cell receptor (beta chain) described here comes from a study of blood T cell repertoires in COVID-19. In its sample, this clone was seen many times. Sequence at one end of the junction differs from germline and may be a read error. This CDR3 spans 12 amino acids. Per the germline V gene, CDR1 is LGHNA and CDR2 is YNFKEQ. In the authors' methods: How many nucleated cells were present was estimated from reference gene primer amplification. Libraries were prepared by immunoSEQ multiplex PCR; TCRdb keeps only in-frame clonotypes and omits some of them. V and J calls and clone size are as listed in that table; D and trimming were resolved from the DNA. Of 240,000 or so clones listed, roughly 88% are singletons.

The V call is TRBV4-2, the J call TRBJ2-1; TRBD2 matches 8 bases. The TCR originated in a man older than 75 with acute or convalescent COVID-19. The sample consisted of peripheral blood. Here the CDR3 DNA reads TGTGCCAGCAGCCAAGAACAGCGGGAGTGGATCTTC. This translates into CASSQEQREWIF.